A selection of T cell receptor beta chains follows, all from one sample in a study of PD-1 blockade in classical Hodgkin lymphoma. TCRdb's copy holds only in-frame clones and misses some; the assay was immunoSEQ multiplex PCR. The table shows 40,000 to 45,000 clones, with around 80% occurring only once. The sequences come from peripheral blood mononuclear cells (PBMCs), collected at baseline. The receptors originated from a human donor with classical Hodgkin lymphoma. CDR3s include the opening cysteine and the closing phenylalanine or tryptophan. The D gene is left open where the match is weak. Only some rows state a clone size, as once, few, many or a class for expanded clones.

D: TRBD1
size: .
J: TRBJ2-7
V: TRBV6-1
DNA: TGTGCCAGCAGTACACAGGGGGCGAATCATTACGAGCAGTACTTC
CDR3: CASSTQGANHYEQYF

D: .
size: once
J: TRBJ2-7
V: TRBV7-2
DNA: TGTGCCAGCAGCTTAGCGGGTTCCTACGAGCAGTACTTC
CDR3: CASSLAGSYEQYF

D: .
size: .
J: TRBJ2-7
V: TRBV5-6
DNA: TGTGCCAGCAGATTTAGGGGATCCTACGAGCAGTACTTC
CDR3: CASRFRGSYEQYF

D: TRBD1
size: .
J: TRBJ2-7
V: TRBV29-1
DNA: TGCAGCGCCGGACAGGGGGCGAGGGAGCAGTACTTC
CDR3: CSAGQGAREQYF

D: TRBD1
size: .
J: TRBJ1-1
V: TRBV4-2
DNA: TGTGCCAGCAGCCAAGGAGGAGACAGGGGGAAAGCTTTCTTT
CDR3: CASSQGGDRGKAFF

D: .
size: .
J: TRBJ1-3
V: TRBV4-3
DNA: TGCGCCAGCAGCCAAGACGTCGCAGGCGTTCAAGGAAACACCATATATTTT
CDR3: CASSQDVAGVQGNTIYF

D: TRBD1
size: .
J: TRBJ2-7
V: TRBV7-9
DNA: TGTGCCAGCAGCCATGCACAGGGGGCCTCTCCCTACGAGCAGTACTTC
CDR3: CASSHAQGASPYEQYF

D: TRBD2
size: .
J: TRBJ2-1
V: TRBV6-5
DNA: TGTGCCAGCAGTTACTTTAGCGGGGGGAACGATGAGCAGTTCTTC
CDR3: CASSYFSGGNDEQFF

D: TRBD2
size: .
J: TRBJ2-3
V: TRBV9
DNA: TGTGCCAGCAGCGCCTATAGCGGGCCAGGGTCGGATACGCAGTATTTT
CDR3: CASSAYSGPGSDTQYF

D: .
size: .
J: TRBJ2-7
V: TRBV5-4
DNA: TGTGCCAGCAGCTTGGGGGTTTCCACTCGGTACGAGCAGTACTTC
CDR3: CASSLGVSTRYEQYF

D: .
size: .
J: TRBJ2-1
V: TRBV5-6
DNA: TGTGCCAGCAGCCGTCAGTACAGGGTCGTTTACAATGAGCAGTTCTTC
CDR3: CASSRQYRVVYNEQFF

D: .
size: .
J: TRBJ2-1
V: TRBV9
DNA: TGTGCCAGCAGCGTCGCGAGCTCCTACAATGAGCAGTTCTTC
CDR3: CASSVASSYNEQFF

D: TRBD1
size: .
J: TRBJ2-7
V: TRBV5-1
DNA: TGCGCCAGCAGCAGCCGGGACAGGGCCTTCTACGAGCAGTACTTC
CDR3: CASSSRDRAFYEQYF

D: .
size: .
J: TRBJ2-7
V: TRBV9
DNA: TGTGCCAGCAGCGAAGAGACTTGGTCCTACGAGCAGTACTTC
CDR3: CASSEETWSYEQYF

D: .
size: .
J: TRBJ1-5
V: TRBV2
DNA: TGTGCCAGCAGTGAGGGGGGGGACCAGCATTTT
CDR3: CASSEGGDQHF

D: .
size: .
J: TRBJ2-7
V: TRBV9
DNA: TGTGCCAGCAGCGTAGACAGGGCGGGCGAGCAGTACTTC
CDR3: CASSVDRAGEQYF

D: TRBD1
size: .
J: TRBJ1-3
V: TRBV10-3
DNA: TGTGCCATCAGTGACGGGACAGGCTCTGGAAACACCATATATTTT
CDR3: CAISDGTGSGNTIYF

D: .
size: .
J: TRBJ2-5
V: TRBV6-1
DNA: TGTGCCAGCAGGCAGGGAGGAGGTGAGACCCAGTACTTC
CDR3: CASRQGGGETQYF

D: .
size: .
J: TRBJ2-5
V: TRBV7-7
DNA: TGTGCCAGCAGCCCCGACAGACTCGGGGAGACCCAGTACTTC
CDR3: CASSPDRLGETQYF

D: TRBD2
size: .
J: TRBJ2-3
V: TRBV5-4
DNA: TGTGCCAGCCTAGCGGGGGCGGATTCTAGCACAGATACGCAGTATTTT
CDR3: CASLAGADSSTDTQYF

D: .
size: .
J: TRBJ1-2
V: TRBV10-3
DNA: TGTGCCATCAGTGAGTCCTACAGGGCCGTTAACTATGGCTACACCTTC
CDR3: CAISESYRAVNYGYTF

D: TRBD2
size: .
J: TRBJ2-7
V: TRBV14
DNA: TGTGCCAGCAGCCAAGTTGGCGGGGGGACTTCTCATCCCTACGAGCAGTACTTC
CDR3: CASSQVGGGTSHPYEQYF

D: TRBD2
size: .
J: TRBJ2-6
V: TRBV5-1
DNA: TGCGCCAGCAGCTTTCTTAGCGGGGGGGCTGGGGCCAACGTCCTGACTTTC
CDR3: CASSFLSGGAGANVLTF

D: .
size: .
J: TRBJ2-3
V: TRBV7-8
DNA: TGTGCCAGCAGCTTATCGCCCTTAGGGCCGAGCACAGATACGCAGTATTTT
CDR3: CASSLSPLGPSTDTQYF

D: .
size: .
J: TRBJ1-2
V: TRBV5-1
DNA: TGCGCCAGCAGCTTGGGAGAAGGCTATGGCTACACCTTC
CDR3: CASSLGEGYGYTF

D: TRBD1
size: .
J: TRBJ1-1
V: TRBV28
DNA: TGTGCCAGCACCAGACCCCCGGGGCAGGGGGACACTGAAGCTTTCTTT
CDR3: CASTRPPGQGDTEAFF

D: .
size: .
J: TRBJ2-3
V: TRBV10-3
DNA: TGTGCCATCAGTGAGTATATCAGGGAATCCACAGATACGCAGTATTTT
CDR3: CAISEYIRESTDTQYF

D: TRBD2
size: .
J: TRBJ2-7
V: TRBV5-4
DNA: TGTGCCAGCAGCTTGCTTGCGGGGGGATCCGAGCAGTACTTC
CDR3: CASSLLAGGSEQYF

D: .
size: .
J: TRBJ2-7
V: TRBV6-5
DNA: TGTGCCAGCAGTGGGACTCTCGGGGAGCAGTACTTC
CDR3: CASSGTLGEQYF

D: .
size: .
J: TRBJ2-3
V: TRBV7-2
DNA: TGTGCCAGCAGCTCCAAGGCGGGGATTATTACAGATACGCAGTATTTT
CDR3: CASSSKAGIITDTQYF

D: TRBD1
size: .
J: TRBJ1-2
V: TRBV28
DNA: TGTGCCAGCAGTGGGCCGACAGGGGGTAACTATGGCTACACCTTC
CDR3: CASSGPTGGNYGYTF

D: .
size: hyperexpanded
J: TRBJ2-7
V: TRBV9
DNA: TGTGCCAGCAGCGTATCGGTGAAACAGAGCCCCTACGAGCAGTACTTC
CDR3: CASSVSVKQSPYEQYF

D: .
size: once
J: TRBJ1-2
V: TRBV6-6
DNA: TGTGCCAGCAGTTACTCCGCAGGGATTGGCTACACCTTC
CDR3: CASSYSAGIGYTF

D: TRBD1
size: .
J: TRBJ2-5
V: TRBV7-6
DNA: TGTGCCAGCAGCTTCGGGGACAGGGGGCGGGAGACCCAGTACTTC
CDR3: CASSFGDRGRETQYF

D: .
size: .
J: TRBJ2-1
V: TRBV29-1
DNA: TGCAGCGTTGAAAGGGGGGCCGATGAGCAGTTCTTC
CDR3: CSVERGADEQFF

D: TRBD2
size: .
J: TRBJ2-3
V: TRBV9
DNA: TGTGCCAGCAGCCCCCTAGCGGGGAAAGATACGCAGTATTTT
CDR3: CASSPLAGKDTQYF

D: .
size: .
J: TRBJ1-5
V: TRBV18
DNA: TGTGCCAGCTCACCTACTAGGGACATCAATCAGCCCCAGCATTTT
CDR3: CASSPTRDINQPQHF

D: .
size: .
J: TRBJ2-3
V: TRBV18
DNA: TGTGCCAGCTCACCACTGGGAGGCGCAGATACGCAGTATTTT
CDR3: CASSPLGGADTQYF

D: .
size: .
J: TRBJ2-5
V: TRBV4-1
DNA: TGCGCCAGCAGCCAAGGGGGGGACAAAGAGACCCAGTACTTC
CDR3: CASSQGGDKETQYF

D: TRBD1
size: .
J: TRBJ2-5
V: TRBV4-2
DNA: TGTGCCAGCAGCCAAGGTTTGGGACAGGGGAGACAAGAGACCCAGTACTTC
CDR3: CASSQGLGQGRQETQYF

D: .
size: .
J: TRBJ2-2
V: TRBV30
DNA: TGTGCCTGGAGTCGGCTAGCGATGAACACCGGGGAGCTGTTTTTT
CDR3: CAWSRLAMNTGELFF

D: .
size: once
J: TRBJ2-5
V: TRBV27
DNA: TGTGCCAGCAGTTTTACAATTAACCAAGAGACCCAGTACTTC
CDR3: CASSFTINQETQYF

D: .
size: once
J: TRBJ1-2
V: TRBV6-6
DNA: TGTGCCAGCAACCTAGACCATTTTCACTATGGCTACACCTTC
CDR3: CASNLDHFHYGYTF

D: .
size: .
J: TRBJ1-2
V: TRBV9
DNA: TGTGCCAGCAGCGTATCTATGGTTGGGGGCTACACCTTC
CDR3: CASSVSMVGGYTF

D: .
size: .
J: TRBJ1-1
V: TRBV30
DNA: TGTGCCTGGAGTGTACTTGGGGGGCTGAACACTGAAGCTTTCTTT
CDR3: CAWSVLGGLNTEAFF

D: TRBD1
size: .
J: TRBJ1-1
V: TRBV27
DNA: TGTGCCAGCAGTTACACTCCCGGGACAGGGGCCACTGAAGCTTTCTTT
CDR3: CASSYTPGTGATEAFF

D: .
size: .
J: TRBJ1-2
V: TRBV7-2
DNA: TGTGCCAGCAGCTTAAGGACAGACTGGGGCTACACCTTC
CDR3: CASSLRTDWGYTF

D: .
size: .
J: TRBJ1-5
V: TRBV19
DNA: TGTGCCAGTAGTATGGTTAGCAACAATCAGCCCCAGCATTTT
CDR3: CASSMVSNNQPQHF

D: TRBD2
size: .
J: TRBJ2-7
V: TRBV2
DNA: TGTGCCAGCAGTGAAATGGGGGAGGGACGAGATCTGCAGTACTTC
CDR3: CASSEMGEGRDLQYF

D: .
size: .
J: TRBJ1-2
V: TRBV5-6
DNA: TGTGCCAGCAGCTTGGTGGACTCCAGGGCTAATGGCTACACCTTC
CDR3: CASSLVDSRANGYTF

D: .
size: once
J: TRBJ2-5
V: TRBV14
DNA: TGTGCCAGCAGCCGCCTCCTAGCCCAGCGGGCTTGGGAGACCCAGTACTTC
CDR3: CASSRLLAQRAWETQYF

D: TRBD2
size: .
J: TRBJ2-7
V: TRBV18
DNA: TGTGCCAGCTCACCAGTCTGCCCTAGCGGCGCCTACGAGCAGTACTTC
CDR3: CASSPVCPSGAYEQYF

D: .
size: .
J: TRBJ2-5
V: TRBV9
DNA: TGTGCCAGCAGCGTAGCTGGGCAAGAGACCCAGTACTTC
CDR3: CASSVAGQETQYF

D: .
size: .
J: TRBJ1-4
V: TRBV7-3
DNA: TGTGCCAGCAGCTTAAAGGTTTGGGGGGGCGAAAAACTGTTTTTT
CDR3: CASSLKVWGGEKLFF

D: TRBD1
size: .
J: TRBJ2-6
V: TRBV7-3
DNA: TGTGCCAGCAGCCCCCTGTGGGACAGCAACGTCCTGACTTTC
CDR3: CASSPLWDSNVLTF

D: .
size: .
J: TRBJ2-7
V: TRBV5-1
DNA: TGCGCCAGCAGCTTCTCCGGGTTCTACGAGCAGTACTTC
CDR3: CASSFSGFYEQYF

D: TRBD2
size: .
J: TRBJ2-5
V: TRBV2
DNA: TGTGCCAGCAGTACCTTCCTCCTGGCGGGGGGGGAGACCCAGTACTTC
CDR3: CASSTFLLAGGETQYF

D: TRBD2
size: .
J: TRBJ2-2
V: TRBV6-6
DNA: TGTGCCAGCAGTCGAGCGGGGGGCGGTACCGGGGAGCTGTTTTTT
CDR3: CASSRAGGGTGELFF